The rows below give T cell receptor beta chains drawn from one sample of a study of OX40 agonist ivuxolimab in advanced cancers. The method was immunoSEQ multiplex PCR; TCRdb's version includes in-frame clones alone and lacks a portion of them. The data show about 24,000 clones, about 79% seen once. The sample in question was CD4+ or CD8+ T cells sorted from blood, obtained in a trial of the OX40 agonist ivuxolimab. These receptors all stem from an adult with an advanced solid tumor such as melanoma, head and neck, liver or kidney cancer. The CDR3 runs from the conserved cysteine through the conserved F or W. Each record gives: clone size, J gene, V gene, D gene, CDR3 DNA, CDR3 protein. The D gene is left open where the match is weak. A clone size is listed for some rows: how often the clone was seen (once, few, many), or a class if it is expanded.

-	TRBJ2-1	TRBV12-2	-	TGTGCAAGTCGCTTAGCGGCGGGGGTGAATCGCAATGAGCAGTTCTTC	CASRLAAGVNRNEQFF
-	TRBJ2-3	TRBV28	TRBD1	TGTGCCAGCAGCGCGTACAGGGGCCTGGCAGATACGCAGTATTTT	CASSAYRGLADTQYF
-	TRBJ1-2	TRBV6-4	TRBD1	TGTGCCAGCAGTGACGGACAGGGGGCTGATGGCTACACCTTC	CASSDGQGADGYTF
-	TRBJ2-7	TRBV7-9	-	TGTGCCAGCAGCCCCACGTCCTACGAGCAGTACTTC	CASSPTSYEQYF
-	TRBJ2-3	TRBV28	TRBD1	TGTGCCAGCAGTTTAGGGACAGGCCCAGATACGCAGTATTTT	CASSLGTGPDTQYF
-	TRBJ2-5	TRBV7-9	-	TGTGCCGGATCGGACGGATACCAAGAGACCCAGTACTTC	CAGSDGYQETQYF
-	TRBJ2-3	TRBV4-2	TRBD2	TGTGCCAGCAGTCTAGCGGGAGGGCGAGATACGCAGTATTTT	CASSLAGGRDTQYF
-	TRBJ2-3	TRBV28	-	TGTGCCAGCAGCATCCGTTTAGTGGGCTTCAAGGGCGCAGATACGCAGTATTTT	CASSIRLVGFKGADTQYF
-	TRBJ2-1	TRBV9	-	TGTGCCAGCAGCCTTCGGGGGCTCTACAATGAGCAGTTCTTC	CASSLRGLYNEQFF
-	TRBJ2-1	TRBV16	TRBD2	TGTGCCAGCAGCCAAGTCGGTCTAGCGGGAGTACCGACCTACAATGAGCAGTTCTTC	CASSQVGLAGVPTYNEQFF
-	TRBJ2-7	TRBV27	-	TGTGCCAGCAGTTTAATCAGGGCCAGCTCCTACGAGCAGTACTTC	CASSLIRASSYEQYF
once	TRBJ2-1	TRBV11-2	-	TGTGCCAGCAGCTTAAAGGAAGAGGACTTTTACAATGAGCAGTTCTTC	CASSLKEEDFYNEQFF
-	TRBJ1-5	TRBV2	TRBD1	TGTGCCAGCACGGGGCCAGGGGGCGCCGATCAGCCCCAGCATTTT	CASTGPGGADQPQHF
-	TRBJ2-2	TRBV10-1	-	TGCGCCAGCAGTGAGGTCACCGGGGAGCTGTTTTTT	CASSEVTGELFF
-	TRBJ2-7	TRBV29-1	-	TGCAGCGTTGAAGTAGGCCGGGACGGTGCCTCGTGGGAGCAGTACTTC	CSVEVGRDGASWEQYF
-	TRBJ1-5	TRBV28	-	TGTGCCAGCAGTTTGCTACTGAGTAGCAATCAGCCCCAGCATTTT	CASSLLLSSNQPQHF
-	TRBJ2-7	TRBV7-2	TRBD2	TGTGCCAGCAGCTTATATCACGGGAGGGGGTACGAGCAGTACTTC	CASSLYHGRGYEQYF
-	TRBJ2-5	TRBV10-2	-	TGCGCCAGCAGGGTGGGGTGGCGGCAAGAGACCCAGTACTTC	CASRVGWRQETQYF
once	TRBJ2-3	TRBV27	-	TGTGCCAGCAGTTTAGATAGCCCTAGCACAGATACGCAGTATTTT	CASSLDSPSTDTQYF
-	TRBJ2-7	TRBV7-3	-	TGTGCCAGCAGCTTAAACAAAGACTACGAGCAGTACTTC	CASSLNKDYEQYF
-	TRBJ2-7	TRBV27	-	TGTGCCAGCAGTTTGCTCCCTAAACGCGACGAGCAGTACTTC	CASSLLPKRDEQYF
once	TRBJ2-1	TRBV6-5	-	TGTGCCAGCAGTTACTCCCAAGGGGAGCGCTTCAATGAGCAGTTCTTC	CASSYSQGERFNEQFF
once	TRBJ2-7	TRBV4-2	-	TGTGCCAGCAGCCAAGAGGCAGGGGATGGGTCCTACGAGCAGTACTTC	CASSQEAGDGSYEQYF
-	TRBJ1-5	TRBV4-1	-	TGCGCCAGCAGCCAAGATGCGGGGAGCAATCAGCCCCAGCATTTT	CASSQDAGSNQPQHF
-	TRBJ2-5	TRBV7-9	-	TGTGCCAGCAGCTTAGATTCGGCTCGAGAGACCCAGTACTTC	CASSLDSARETQYF
-	TRBJ2-3	TRBV27	TRBD2	TGTGCCAGCAGCTCCGGGACTACTAGCACAGATACGCAGTATTTT	CASSSGTTSTDTQYF
-	TRBJ1-5	TRBV28	-	TGTGCCAGCAGTTTTGTTAGTAGCAATCAGCCCCAGCATTTT	CASSFVSSNQPQHF
-	TRBJ2-6	TRBV7-6	TRBD1	TGTGCCAGCAGCCTATATGGGACAGGGCCTGGGGCCAACGTCCTGACTTTC	CASSLYGTGPGANVLTF
-	TRBJ1-2	TRBV7-9	-	TGTGCCAGCAGCTTAGGCGCAGGGGCTGGCTACACCTTC	CASSLGAGAGYTF
few	TRBJ2-3	TRBV10-3	TRBD2	TGTGCCATCACTCCTGAGAGCGGGAGGGCCGTAGATACGCAGTATTTT	CAITPESGRAVDTQYF
once	TRBJ1-2	TRBV30	-	TGTGCCTGGAGTGGTATAGGTTACTATGGCTACACCTTC	CAWSGIGYYGYTF
medium-sized	TRBJ1-4	TRBV6-1	-	TGTGCCAGCAGTGACCAGGGGTATACTAATGAAAAACTGTTTTTT	CASSDQGYTNEKLFF
-	TRBJ1-5	TRBV16	TRBD1	TGTGCCAGCAGCCAATCAAGGACAGGGGGCAATCAGCCCCAGCATTTT	CASSQSRTGGNQPQHF
-	TRBJ2-3	TRBV27	-	TGTGCCAGCAGTTTTGGCCCCACAGATACGCAGTATTTT	CASSFGPTDTQYF
-	TRBJ1-1	TRBV9	-	TGTGCCAGCAGTACCGGGAACACTGAAGTTTTCTTT	CASSTGNTEVFF
-	TRBJ2-7	TRBV2	TRBD1	TGTGCCAGCGAGACAGGGGGCGATACCCACCTGGGCTACGAGCAGTACTTC	CASETGGDTHLGYEQYF
-	TRBJ2-7	TRBV2	-	TGTGCCAGCAGGACAGTAACCCCCTACGAGCAGTACTTC	CASRTVTPYEQYF
-	TRBJ2-7	TRBV5-8	-	TGTGCCAGCAGCCCGGGTGGCTACGAGCAGTACTTC	CASSPGGYEQYF
few	TRBJ2-7	TRBV5-1	-	TGCGCCAGCAGCTACCGGGGTGAGGGGTACGAGCAGTACTTC	CASSYRGEGYEQYF
-	TRBJ2-3	TRBV7-8	TRBD2	TGTGCCAGCAGCTTAACGGCTAGCGGGCCCCAAGATACGCAGTATTTT	CASSLTASGPQDTQYF
-	TRBJ2-1	TRBV27	TRBD1	TGTGCCAGCAGTGTCGGGACAGGGGGCAATGAGCAGTTCTTC	CASSVGTGGNEQFF
-	TRBJ2-4	TRBV7-9	-	TGTGCCAGCAGCGAAGGGGGTGTAAAAAACATTCAGTACTTC	CASSEGGVKNIQYF
-	TRBJ2-7	TRBV4-2	-	TGTGCCAGCAGCCAAGATGGGACGGGATCGGACGAGCAGTACTTC	CASSQDGTGSDEQYF
-	TRBJ1-1	TRBV27	-	TGTGCCAGCAGTTCCGGCCCCTTGGGGCACACTGAAGCTTTCTTT	CASSSGPLGHTEAFF
-	TRBJ1-2	TRBV7-9	TRBD1	TGTGCCAGCAGCCCGGGACAGGGGAACTATGGCTACACCTTC	CASSPGQGNYGYTF
once	TRBJ2-5	TRBV7-8	TRBD1	TGTGCCAGCAGCAACGACAGGGCCCAAGAGACCCAGTACTTC	CASSNDRAQETQYF
-	TRBJ2-1	TRBV27	-	TGTGCCAGCAGTTTATCTGGGCCGGGCAATGAGCAGTTCTTC	CASSLSGPGNEQFF